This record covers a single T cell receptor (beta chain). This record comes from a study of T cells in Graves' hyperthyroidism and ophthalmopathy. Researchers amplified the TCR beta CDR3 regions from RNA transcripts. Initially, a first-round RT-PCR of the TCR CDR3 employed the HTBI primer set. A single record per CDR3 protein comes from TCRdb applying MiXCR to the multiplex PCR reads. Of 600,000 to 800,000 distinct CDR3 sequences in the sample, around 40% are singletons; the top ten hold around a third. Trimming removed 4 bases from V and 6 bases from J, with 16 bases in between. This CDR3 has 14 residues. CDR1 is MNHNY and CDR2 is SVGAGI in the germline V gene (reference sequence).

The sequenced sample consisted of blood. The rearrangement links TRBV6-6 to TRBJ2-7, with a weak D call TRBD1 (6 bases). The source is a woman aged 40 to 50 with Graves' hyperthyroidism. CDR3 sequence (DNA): TGTGCCAGCAGTTCCGGACAGTCCCCGGGCGAGCAGTACTTC. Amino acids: CASSSGQSPGEQYF.